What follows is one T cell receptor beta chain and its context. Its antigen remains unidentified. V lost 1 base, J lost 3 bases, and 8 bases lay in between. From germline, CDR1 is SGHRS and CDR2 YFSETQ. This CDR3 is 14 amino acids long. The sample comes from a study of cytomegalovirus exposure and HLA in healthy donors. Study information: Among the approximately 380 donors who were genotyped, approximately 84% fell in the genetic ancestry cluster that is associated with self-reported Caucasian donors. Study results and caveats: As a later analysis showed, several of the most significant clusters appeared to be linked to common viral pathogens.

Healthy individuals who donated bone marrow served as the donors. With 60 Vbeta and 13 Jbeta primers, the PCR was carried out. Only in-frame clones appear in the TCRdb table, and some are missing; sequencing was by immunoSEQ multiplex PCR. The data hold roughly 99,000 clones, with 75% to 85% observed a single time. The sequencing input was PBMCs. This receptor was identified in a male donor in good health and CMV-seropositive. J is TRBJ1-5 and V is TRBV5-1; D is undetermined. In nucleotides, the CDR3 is TGCGCCAGCAGCTTGAGCGGGCCCAATCAGCCCCAGCATTTT. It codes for CASSLSGPNQPQHF. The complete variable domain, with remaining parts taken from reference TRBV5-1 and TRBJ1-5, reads KAGVTQTPRYLIKTRGQQVTLSCSPISGHRSVSWYQQTPGQGLQFLFEYFSETQRNKGNFPGRFSGRQFSNSRSEMNVSTLELGDSALYLCASSLSGPNQPQHFGDGTRLSIL.